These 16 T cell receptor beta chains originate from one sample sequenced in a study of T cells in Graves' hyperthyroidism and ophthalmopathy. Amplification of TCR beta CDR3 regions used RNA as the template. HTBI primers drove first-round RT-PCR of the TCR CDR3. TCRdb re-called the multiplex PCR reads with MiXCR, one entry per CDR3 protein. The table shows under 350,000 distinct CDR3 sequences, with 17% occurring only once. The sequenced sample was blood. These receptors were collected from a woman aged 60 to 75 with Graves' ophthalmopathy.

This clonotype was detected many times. The CDR3 sequence is CASSQHTGTGVYEQYF. In DNA form, the CDR3 reads TGTGCCAGCAGCCAACACACCGGGACAGGGGTTTACGAGCAGTACTTC. V usage is TRBV3-1 and J usage is TRBJ2-7; 10 nucleotides align to TRBD1. Germline V gene data show CDR1 as LGHDT and CDR2 as YNNKEL (reference sequence). Losses at the gene ends were 2 bases for V and 4 bases for J; bases not matched to a gene: 8. The CDR3 runs 16 residues.

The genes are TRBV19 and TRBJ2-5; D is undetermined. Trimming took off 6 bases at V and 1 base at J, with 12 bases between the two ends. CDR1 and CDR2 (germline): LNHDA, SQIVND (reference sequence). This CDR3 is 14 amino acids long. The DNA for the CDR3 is TGTGCCAGTAGGCCCGACACCCTCCAAGAGACCCAGTACTTC. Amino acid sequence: CASRPDTLQETQYF.

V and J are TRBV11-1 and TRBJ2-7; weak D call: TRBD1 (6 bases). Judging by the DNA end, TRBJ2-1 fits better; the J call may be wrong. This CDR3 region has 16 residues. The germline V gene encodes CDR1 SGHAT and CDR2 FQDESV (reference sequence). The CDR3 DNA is TGTGCCAGCAGCCAACTCCTGGGACAATGGGTCTACGAGCAGTTCTTC. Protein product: CASSQLLGQWVYEQFF.

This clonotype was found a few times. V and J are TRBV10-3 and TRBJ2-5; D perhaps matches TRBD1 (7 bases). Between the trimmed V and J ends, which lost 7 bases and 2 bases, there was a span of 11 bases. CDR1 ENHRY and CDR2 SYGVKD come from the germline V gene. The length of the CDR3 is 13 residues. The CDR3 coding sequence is TGTGCCATCAAGGGGGCGGGACAAGAGACCCAGTACTTC. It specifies CAIKGAGQETQYF.

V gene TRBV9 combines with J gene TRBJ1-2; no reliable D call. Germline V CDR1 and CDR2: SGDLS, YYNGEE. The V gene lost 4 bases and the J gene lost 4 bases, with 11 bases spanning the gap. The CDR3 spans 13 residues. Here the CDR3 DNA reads TGTGCCAGCAGCCGAGGGTTAAGCTATGGCTACACCTTC. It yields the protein CASSRGLSYGYTF. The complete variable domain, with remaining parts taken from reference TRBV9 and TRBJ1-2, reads DSGVTQTPKHLITATGQRVTLRCSPRSGDLSVYWYQQSLDQGLQFLIQYYNGEERAKGNILERFSAQQFPDLHSELNLSSLELGDSALYFCASSRGLSYGYTFGSGTRLTVV.

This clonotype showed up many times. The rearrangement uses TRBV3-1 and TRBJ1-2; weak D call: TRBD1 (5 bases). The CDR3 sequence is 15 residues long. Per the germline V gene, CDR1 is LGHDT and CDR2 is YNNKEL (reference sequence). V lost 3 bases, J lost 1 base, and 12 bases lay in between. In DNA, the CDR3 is TGTGCCAGCAGCCACCGGGGCATACTTAACTATGGCTACACCTTC. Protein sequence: CASSHRGILNYGYTF.

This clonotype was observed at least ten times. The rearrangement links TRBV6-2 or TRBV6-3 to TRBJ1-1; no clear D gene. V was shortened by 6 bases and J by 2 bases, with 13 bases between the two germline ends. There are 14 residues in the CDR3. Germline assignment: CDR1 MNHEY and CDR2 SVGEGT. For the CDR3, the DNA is TGTGCCAGCAGGCCCACGGGATTTAACACTGAAGCTTTCTTT. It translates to CASRPTGFNTEAFF.

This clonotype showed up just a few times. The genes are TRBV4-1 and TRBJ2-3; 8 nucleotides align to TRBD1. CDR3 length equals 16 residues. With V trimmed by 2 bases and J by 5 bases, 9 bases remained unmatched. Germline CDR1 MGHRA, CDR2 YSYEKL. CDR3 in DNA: TGCGCCAGCAGCCAACTGCCGGGACAGGATATAGATACGCAGTATTTT. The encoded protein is CASSQLPGQDIDTQYF.

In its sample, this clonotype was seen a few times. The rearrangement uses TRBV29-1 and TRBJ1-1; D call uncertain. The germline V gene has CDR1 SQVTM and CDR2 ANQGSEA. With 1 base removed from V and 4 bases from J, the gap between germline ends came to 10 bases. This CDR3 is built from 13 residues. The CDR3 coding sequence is TGCAGCGTTGAAGTAAAAGGGAGCACTGAAGCTTTCTTT. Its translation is CSVEVKGSTEAFF.

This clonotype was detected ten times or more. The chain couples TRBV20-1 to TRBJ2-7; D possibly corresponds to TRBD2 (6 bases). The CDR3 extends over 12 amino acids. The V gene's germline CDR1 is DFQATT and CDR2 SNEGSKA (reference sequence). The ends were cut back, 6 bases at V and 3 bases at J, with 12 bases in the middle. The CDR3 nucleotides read TGCAGTGCAACGGGACTCTACTACGAGCAGTACTTC. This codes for CSATGLYYEQYF.

Here the CDR3 DNA reads TGCGCCAGCAGTGAGTCGCACAGCACTGAAGCTTTCTTT. Amino acids: CASSESHSTEAFF. The chain couples TRBV10-1 to TRBJ1-1; D is ambiguous. V was trimmed by 0 bases and J by 4 bases, leaving 6 bases between them. Germline CDR1 is WNHNN and CDR2 is SYGVQD (reference sequence). This CDR3 region has 13 residues.

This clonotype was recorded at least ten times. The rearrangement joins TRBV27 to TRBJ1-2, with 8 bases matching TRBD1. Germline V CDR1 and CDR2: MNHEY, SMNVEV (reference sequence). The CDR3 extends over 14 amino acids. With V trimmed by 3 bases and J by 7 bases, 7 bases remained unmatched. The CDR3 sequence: CASSFSQGASGYTF. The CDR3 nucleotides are TGTGCCAGCAGTTTCTCTCAGGGGGCAAGTGGCTACACCTTC.

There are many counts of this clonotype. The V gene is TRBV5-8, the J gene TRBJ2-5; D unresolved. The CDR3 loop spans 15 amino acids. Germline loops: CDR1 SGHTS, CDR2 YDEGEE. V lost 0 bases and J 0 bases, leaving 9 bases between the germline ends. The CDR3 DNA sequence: TGTGCCAGCAGCTTGGACTCTAGGTACCAAGAGACCCAGTACTTC. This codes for CASSLDSRYQETQYF.

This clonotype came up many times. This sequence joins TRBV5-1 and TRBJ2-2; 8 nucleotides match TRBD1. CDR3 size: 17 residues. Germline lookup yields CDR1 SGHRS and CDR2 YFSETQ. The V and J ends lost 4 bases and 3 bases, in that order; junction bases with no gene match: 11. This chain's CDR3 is CASSPWGQEFYTGELFF. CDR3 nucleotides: TGCGCCAGCAGCCCCTGGGGACAGGAGTTCTACACCGGGGAGCTGTTTTTT.

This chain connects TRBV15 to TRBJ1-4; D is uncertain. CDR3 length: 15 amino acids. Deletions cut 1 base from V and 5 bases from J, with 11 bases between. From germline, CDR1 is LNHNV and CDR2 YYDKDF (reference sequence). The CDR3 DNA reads TGTGCCACCAGCAGAGGCAGGCCCCAAAATGAAAAACTGTTTTTT. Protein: CATSRGRPQNEKLFF.

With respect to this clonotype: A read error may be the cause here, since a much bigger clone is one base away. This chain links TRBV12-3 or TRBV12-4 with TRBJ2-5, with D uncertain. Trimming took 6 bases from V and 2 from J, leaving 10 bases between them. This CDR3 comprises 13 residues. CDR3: CASRIVNQETQYF. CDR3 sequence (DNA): TGTGCCAGCAGGATAGTGAATCAAGAGACCCAGTACTTC.